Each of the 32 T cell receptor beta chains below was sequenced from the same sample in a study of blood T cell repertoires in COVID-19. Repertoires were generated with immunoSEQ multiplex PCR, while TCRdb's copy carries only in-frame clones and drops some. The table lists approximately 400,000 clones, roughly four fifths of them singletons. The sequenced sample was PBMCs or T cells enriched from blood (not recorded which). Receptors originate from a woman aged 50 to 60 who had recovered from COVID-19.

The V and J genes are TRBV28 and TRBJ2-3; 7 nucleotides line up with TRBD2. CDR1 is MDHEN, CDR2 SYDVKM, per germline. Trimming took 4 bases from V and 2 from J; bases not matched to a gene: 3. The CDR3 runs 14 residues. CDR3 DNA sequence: TGTGCCAGCAGTTCGGGGACTACCACAGATACGCAGTATTTT. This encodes CASSSGTTTDTQYF. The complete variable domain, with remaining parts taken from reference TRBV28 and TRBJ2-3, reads DVKVTQSSRYLVKRTGEKVFLECVQDMDHENMFWYRQDPGLGLRLIYFSYDVKMKEKGDIPEGYSVSREKKERFSLILESASTNQTSMYLCASSSGTTTDTQYFGPGTRLTVL.

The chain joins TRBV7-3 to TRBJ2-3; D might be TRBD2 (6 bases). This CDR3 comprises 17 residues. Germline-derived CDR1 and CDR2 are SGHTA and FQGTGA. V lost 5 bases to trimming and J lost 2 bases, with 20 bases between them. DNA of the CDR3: TGTGCCAGCAGCCGGGGTAGCGGAGGTACTTTCACAGATACGCAGTATTTT. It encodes CASSRGSGGTFTDTQYF.

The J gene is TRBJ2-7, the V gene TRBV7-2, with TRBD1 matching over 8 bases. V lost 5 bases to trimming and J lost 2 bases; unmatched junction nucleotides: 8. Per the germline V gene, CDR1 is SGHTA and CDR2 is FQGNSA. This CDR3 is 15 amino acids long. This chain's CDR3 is CASSLTGGLAYEQYF. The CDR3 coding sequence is TGTGCCAGCAGCCTTACAGGGGGTTTAGCCTACGAGCAGTACTTC.

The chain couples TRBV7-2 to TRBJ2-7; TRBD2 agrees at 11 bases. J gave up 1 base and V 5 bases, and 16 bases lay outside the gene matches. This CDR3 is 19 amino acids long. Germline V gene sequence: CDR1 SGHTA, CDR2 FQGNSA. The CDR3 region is CASSTNRGSGTSGSYEQYF. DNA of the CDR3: TGTGCCAGCAGCACTAATAGGGGATCCGGGACTAGCGGATCCTACGAGCAGTACTTC.

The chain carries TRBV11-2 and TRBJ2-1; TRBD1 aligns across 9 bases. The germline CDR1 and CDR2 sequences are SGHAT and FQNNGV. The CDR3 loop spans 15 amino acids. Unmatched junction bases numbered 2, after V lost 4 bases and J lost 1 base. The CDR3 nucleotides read TGTGCCAGCAGCTATGACAGGGGGTCCTACAATGAGCAGTTCTTC. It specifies CASSYDRGSYNEQFF.

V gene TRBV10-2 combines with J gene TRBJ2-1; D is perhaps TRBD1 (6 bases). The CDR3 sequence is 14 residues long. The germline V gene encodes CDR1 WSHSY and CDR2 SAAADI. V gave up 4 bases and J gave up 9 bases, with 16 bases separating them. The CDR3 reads CASSVLAARGEQFF. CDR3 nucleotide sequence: TGCGCCAGCAGTGTCCTAGCAGCCAGGGGTGAGCAGTTCTTC.

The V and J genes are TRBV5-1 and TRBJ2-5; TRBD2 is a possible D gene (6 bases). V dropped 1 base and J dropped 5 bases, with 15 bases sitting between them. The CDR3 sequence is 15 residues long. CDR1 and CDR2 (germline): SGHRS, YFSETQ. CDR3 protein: CASSLRSGVVETQYF. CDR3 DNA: TGCGCCAGCAGCTTGCGGTCGGGAGTGGTGGAGACCCAGTACTTC. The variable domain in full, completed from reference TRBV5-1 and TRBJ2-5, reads KAGVTQTPRYLIKTRGQQVTLSCSPISGHRSVSWYQQTPGQGLQFLFEYFSETQRNKGNFPGRFSGRQFSNSRSEMNVSTLELGDSALYLCASSLRSGVVETQYFGPGTRLLVL.

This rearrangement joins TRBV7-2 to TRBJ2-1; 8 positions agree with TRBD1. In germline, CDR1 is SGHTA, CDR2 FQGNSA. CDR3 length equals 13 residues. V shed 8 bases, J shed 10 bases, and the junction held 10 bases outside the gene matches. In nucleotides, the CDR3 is TGTGCCAGCCTGCCGGACAGGGTTTCGGAGCAGTTCTTC. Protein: CASLPDRVSEQFF.

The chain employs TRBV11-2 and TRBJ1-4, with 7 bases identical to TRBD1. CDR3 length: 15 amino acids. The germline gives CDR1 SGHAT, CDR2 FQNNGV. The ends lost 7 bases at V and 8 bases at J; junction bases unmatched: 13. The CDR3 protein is CASTGQAGGYEKLFF. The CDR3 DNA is TGTGCCAGCACCGGACAGGCGGGGGGATACGAAAAACTGTTTTTT.

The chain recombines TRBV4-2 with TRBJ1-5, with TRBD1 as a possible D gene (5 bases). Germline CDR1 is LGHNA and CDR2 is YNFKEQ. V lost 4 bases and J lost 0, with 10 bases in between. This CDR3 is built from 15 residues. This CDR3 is CASSLDSYSNQPQHF. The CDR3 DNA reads TGTGCCAGCAGCCTCGACAGTTATAGCAATCAGCCCCAGCATTTT.

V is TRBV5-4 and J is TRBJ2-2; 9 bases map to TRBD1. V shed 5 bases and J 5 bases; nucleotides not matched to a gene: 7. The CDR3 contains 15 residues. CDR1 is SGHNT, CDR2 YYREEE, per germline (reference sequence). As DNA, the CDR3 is TGTGCCAGCAGTCCCGGGACAGGGTCTACCGGGGAGCTGTTTTTT. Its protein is CASSPGTGSTGELFF.

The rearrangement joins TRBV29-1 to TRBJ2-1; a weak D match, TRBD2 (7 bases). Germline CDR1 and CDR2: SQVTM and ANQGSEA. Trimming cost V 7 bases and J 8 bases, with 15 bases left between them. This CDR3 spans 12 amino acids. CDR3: CSGGGEPYEQFF. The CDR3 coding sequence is TGCAGCGGCGGGGGCGAACCCTATGAGCAGTTCTTC.

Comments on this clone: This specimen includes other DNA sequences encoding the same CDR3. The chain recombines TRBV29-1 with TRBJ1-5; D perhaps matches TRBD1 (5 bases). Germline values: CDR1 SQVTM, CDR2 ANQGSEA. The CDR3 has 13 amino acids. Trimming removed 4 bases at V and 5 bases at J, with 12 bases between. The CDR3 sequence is CSVVQGSDQPQHF. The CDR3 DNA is TGCAGCGTTGTGCAGGGCTCTGATCAGCCCCAGCATTTT.

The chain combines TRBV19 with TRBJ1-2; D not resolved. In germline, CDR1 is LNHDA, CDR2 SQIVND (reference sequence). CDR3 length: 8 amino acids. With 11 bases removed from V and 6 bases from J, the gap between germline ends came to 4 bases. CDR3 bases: TGTGCCGTAAATGGCTACACCTTC. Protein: CAVNGYTF. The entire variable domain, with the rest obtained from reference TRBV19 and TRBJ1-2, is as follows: DGGITQSPKYLFRKEGQNVTLSCEQNLNHDAMYWYRQDPGQGLRLIYYSQIVNDFQKGDIAEGYSVSREKKESFPLTVTSAQKNPTAFYLCAVNGYTFGSGTRLTVV.

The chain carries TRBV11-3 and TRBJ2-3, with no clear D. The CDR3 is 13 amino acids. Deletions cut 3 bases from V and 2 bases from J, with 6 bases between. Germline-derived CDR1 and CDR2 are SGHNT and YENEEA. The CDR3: CASSFRFTDTQYF. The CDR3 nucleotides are TGTGCCAGCAGCTTTCGGTTCACAGATACGCAGTATTTT.

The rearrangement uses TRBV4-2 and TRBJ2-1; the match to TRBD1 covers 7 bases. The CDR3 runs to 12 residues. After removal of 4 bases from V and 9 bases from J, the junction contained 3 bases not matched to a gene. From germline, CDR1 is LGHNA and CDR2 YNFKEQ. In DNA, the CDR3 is TGTGCCAGCAGCCTACAGGGGAGTGAGCAGTTCTTC. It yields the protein CASSLQGSEQFF.

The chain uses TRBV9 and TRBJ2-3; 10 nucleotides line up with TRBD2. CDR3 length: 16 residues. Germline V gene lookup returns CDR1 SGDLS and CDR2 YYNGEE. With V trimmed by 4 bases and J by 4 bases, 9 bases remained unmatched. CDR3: CASSSRTSGVSDTQYF. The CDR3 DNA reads TGTGCCAGCAGCTCCAGAACTAGCGGGGTATCAGATACGCAGTATTTT. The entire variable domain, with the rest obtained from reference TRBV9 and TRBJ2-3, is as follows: DSGVTQTPKHLITATGQRVTLRCSPRSGDLSVYWYQQSLDQGLQFLIQYYNGEERAKGNILERFSAQQFPDLHSELNLSSLELGDSALYFCASSSRTSGVSDTQYFGPGTRLTVL.

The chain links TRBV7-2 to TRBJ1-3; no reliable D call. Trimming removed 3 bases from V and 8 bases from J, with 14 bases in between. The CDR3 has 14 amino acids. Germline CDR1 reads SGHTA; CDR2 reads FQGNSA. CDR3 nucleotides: TGTGCCAGCAGCTTCGCGACTGGCACGGACACCATATATTTT. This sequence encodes CASSFATGTDTIYF.

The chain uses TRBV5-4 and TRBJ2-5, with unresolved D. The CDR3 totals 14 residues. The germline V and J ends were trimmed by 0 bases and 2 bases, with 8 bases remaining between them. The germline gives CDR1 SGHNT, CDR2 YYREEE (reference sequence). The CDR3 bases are TGTGCCAGCAGCTTGGTTGGCAGACAAGAGACCCAGTACTTC. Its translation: CASSLVGRQETQYF.

The CDR3 here is CAWGQGPAQPQHF. The CDR3 nucleotides are TGTGCCTGGGGACAGGGCCCGGCTCAGCCCCAGCATTTT. The chain carries TRBV30 and TRBJ1-5, with 8 positions matching TRBD1. V lost 5 bases and J lost 6; bases outside the gene matches: 6. The CDR3 extends over 13 amino acids. The germline V gene encodes CDR1 GTSNPN and CDR2 SVGIG (reference sequence). The variable domain in full, with the rest retrieved from reference TRBV30 and TRBJ1-5, is SQTIHQWPATLVQPVGSPLSLECTVEGTSNPNLYWYRQAAGRGLQLLFYSVGIGQISSEVPQNLSASRPQDRQFILSSKKLLLSDSGFYLCAWGQGPAQPQHFGDGTRLSIL.

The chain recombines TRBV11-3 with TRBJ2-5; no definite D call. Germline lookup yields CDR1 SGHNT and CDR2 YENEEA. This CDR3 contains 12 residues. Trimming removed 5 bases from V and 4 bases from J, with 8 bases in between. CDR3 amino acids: CASSDRGETQYF. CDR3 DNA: TGTGCCAGCAGCGATCGCGGAGAGACCCAGTACTTC.

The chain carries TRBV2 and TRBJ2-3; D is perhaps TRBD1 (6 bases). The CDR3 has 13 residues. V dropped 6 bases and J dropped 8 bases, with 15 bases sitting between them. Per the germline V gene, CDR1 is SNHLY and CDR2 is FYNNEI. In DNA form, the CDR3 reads TGTGCCAGCAGCCTACAGGGAGTTGTTACGCAGTATTTT. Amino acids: CASSLQGVVTQYF.

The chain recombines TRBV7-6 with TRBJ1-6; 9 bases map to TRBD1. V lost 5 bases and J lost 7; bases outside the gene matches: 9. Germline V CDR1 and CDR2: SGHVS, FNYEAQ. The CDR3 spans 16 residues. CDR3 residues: CASSQTGGSVNSPLHF. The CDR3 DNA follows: TGTGCCAGCAGCCAGACAGGGGGATCTGTCAATTCACCCCTCCACTTT.

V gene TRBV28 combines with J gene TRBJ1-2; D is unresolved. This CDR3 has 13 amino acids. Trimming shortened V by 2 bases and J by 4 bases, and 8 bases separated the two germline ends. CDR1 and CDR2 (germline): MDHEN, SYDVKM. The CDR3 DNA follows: TGTGCCAGCAGTTTAGCGGGCAGCTATGGCTACACCTTC. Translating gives CASSLAGSYGYTF.

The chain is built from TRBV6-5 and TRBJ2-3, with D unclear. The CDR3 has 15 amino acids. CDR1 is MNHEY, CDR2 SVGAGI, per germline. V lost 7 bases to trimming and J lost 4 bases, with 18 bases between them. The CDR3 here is CASTDIGVRADTQYF. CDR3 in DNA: TGTGCCAGCACCGACATTGGCGTACGTGCAGATACGCAGTATTTT.

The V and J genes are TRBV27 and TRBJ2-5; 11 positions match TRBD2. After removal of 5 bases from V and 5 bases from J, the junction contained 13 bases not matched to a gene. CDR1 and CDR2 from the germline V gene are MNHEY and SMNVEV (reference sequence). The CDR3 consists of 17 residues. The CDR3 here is CASSPILLAGGDETQYF. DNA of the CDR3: TGTGCCAGCAGTCCTATCCTCCTAGCGGGGGGCGATGAGACCCAGTACTTC.

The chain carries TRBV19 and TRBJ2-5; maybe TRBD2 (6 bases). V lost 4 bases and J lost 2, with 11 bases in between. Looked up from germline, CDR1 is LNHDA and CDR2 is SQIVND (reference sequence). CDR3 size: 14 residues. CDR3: CASSRGGRQETQYF. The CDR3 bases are TGTGCCAGTAGTAGGGGAGGCAGACAAGAGACCCAGTACTTC.

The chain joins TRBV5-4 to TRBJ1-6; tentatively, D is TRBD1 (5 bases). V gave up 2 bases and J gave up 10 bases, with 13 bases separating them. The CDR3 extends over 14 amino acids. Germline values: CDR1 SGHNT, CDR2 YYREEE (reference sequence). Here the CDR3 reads CASSLTGGGSPLHF. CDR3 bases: TGTGCCAGCAGCTTAACGGGGGGAGGATCACCCCTCCACTTT.

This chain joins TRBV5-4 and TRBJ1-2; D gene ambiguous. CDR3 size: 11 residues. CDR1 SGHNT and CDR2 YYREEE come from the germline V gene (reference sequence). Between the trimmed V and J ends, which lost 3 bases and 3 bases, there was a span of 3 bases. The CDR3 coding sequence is TGTGCCAGCAGCTCGGACTATGGCTACACCTTC. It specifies CASSSDYGYTF.

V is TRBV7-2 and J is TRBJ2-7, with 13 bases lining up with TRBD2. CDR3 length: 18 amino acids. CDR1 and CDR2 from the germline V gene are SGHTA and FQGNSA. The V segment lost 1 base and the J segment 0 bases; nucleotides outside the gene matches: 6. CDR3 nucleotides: TGTGCCAGCAGCTTAGGAGGGACTAGCGGGACTCACTCCTACGAGCAGTACTTC. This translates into CASSLGGTSGTHSYEQYF.

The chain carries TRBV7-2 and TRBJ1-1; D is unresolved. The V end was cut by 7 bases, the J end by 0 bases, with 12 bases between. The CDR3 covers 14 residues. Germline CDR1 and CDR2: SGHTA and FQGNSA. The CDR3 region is CASIQSTVNTEAFF. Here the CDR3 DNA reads TGTGCCAGCATCCAATCCACAGTGAACACTGAAGCTTTCTTT.

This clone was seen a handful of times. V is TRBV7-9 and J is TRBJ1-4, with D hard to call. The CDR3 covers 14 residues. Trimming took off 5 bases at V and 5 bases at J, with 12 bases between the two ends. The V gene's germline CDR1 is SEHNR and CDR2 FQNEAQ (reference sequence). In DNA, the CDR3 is TGTGCCAGCAGCCACGTTGGGGAGAATGAAAAACTGTTTTTT. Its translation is CASSHVGENEKLFF.